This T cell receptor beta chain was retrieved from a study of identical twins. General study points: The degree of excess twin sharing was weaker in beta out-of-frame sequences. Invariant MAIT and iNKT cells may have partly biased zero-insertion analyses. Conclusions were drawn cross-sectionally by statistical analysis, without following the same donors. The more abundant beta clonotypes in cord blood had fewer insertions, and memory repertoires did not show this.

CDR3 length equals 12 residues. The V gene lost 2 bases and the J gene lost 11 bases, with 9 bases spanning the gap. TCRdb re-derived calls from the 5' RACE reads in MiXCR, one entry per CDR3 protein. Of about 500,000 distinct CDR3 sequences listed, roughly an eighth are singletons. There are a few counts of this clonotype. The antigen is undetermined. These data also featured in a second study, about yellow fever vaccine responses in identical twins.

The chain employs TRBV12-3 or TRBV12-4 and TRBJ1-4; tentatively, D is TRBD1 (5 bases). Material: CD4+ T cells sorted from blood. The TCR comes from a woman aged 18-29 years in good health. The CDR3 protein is CASSLQGRKLFF. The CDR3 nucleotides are TGTGCCAGCAGTTTACAGGGTCGGAAACTGTTTTTT.